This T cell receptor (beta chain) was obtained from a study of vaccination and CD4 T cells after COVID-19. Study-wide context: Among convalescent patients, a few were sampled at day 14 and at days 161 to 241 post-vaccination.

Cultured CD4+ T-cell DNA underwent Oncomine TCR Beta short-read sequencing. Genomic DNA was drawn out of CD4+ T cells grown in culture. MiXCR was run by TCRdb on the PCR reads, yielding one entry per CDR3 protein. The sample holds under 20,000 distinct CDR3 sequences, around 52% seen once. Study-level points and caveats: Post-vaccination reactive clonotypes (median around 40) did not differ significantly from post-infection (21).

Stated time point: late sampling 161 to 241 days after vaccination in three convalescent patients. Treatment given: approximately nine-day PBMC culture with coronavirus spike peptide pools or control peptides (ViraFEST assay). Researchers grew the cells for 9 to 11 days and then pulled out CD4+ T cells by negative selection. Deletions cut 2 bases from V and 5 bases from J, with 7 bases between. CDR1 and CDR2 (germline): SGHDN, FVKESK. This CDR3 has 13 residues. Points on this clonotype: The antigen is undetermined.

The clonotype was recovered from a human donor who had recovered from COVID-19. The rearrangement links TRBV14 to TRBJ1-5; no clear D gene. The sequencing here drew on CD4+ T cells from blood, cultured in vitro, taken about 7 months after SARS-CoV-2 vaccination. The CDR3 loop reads CASSQSLDQPQHF. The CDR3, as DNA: TGTGCCAGCAGCCAATCGCTAGATCAGCCCCAGCATTTT. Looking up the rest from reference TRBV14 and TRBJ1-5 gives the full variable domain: EAGVTQFPSHSVIEKGQTVTLRCDPISGHDNLYWYRRVMGKEIKFLLHFVKESKQDESGMPNNRFLAERTGGTYSTLKVQPAELEDSGVYFCASSQSLDQPQHFGDGTRLSIL.